A selection of T cell receptor beta chains follows, all from one sample in a study of CD4 T cells in relation to SARS-CoV-2 and coronaviruses. Using immunoSEQ multiplex PCR, the repertoire was profiled, and TCRdb retains in-frame clones only, with some absent. The sample has tens of thousands of clones, roughly 70% seen once. The antigens of these receptors remain unknown. The sample was CD4+ T cells from PBMCs, cultured in vitro. The receptor set was obtained from a human donor in good health. The CDR3 runs from the conserved cysteine through the conserved F or W. A D gene is named only where the DNA matches it firmly. Size tells how often a clone was seen (once, few, many) or the class of an expanded clone, and some rows leave it out.

D gene,clone size,V gene,J gene,CDR3 protein,CDR3 DNA
TRBD2,NA,TRBV4-3,TRBJ2-1,CASSPVAGAYEQFF,TGCGCCAGCAGCCCGGTAGCGGGAGCCTATGAGCAGTTCTTC
NA,NA,TRBV29-1,TRBJ1-1,CSVGVQTNTEAFF,TGCAGCGTTGGGGTTCAGACGAACACTGAAGCTTTCTTT
NA,NA,TRBV5-1,TRBJ1-3,CASSLENWDTIYF,TGCGCCAGCAGCTTGGAGAACTGGGACACCATATATTTT
TRBD1,once,TRBV6-6,TRBJ1-5,CASRAGQDNQPQHF,TGTGCCAGCAGGGCGGGACAGGACAATCAGCCCCAGCATTTT
NA,NA,TRBV11-2,TRBJ1-6,CASSLARVSSPLHF,TGTGCCAGCAGCTTAGCCCGGGTGAGTTCACCCCTCCACTTT
TRBD2,NA,TRBV2,TRBJ2-3,CASRTSGSTDTQYF,TGTGCCAGCAGGACTAGCGGGAGCACAGATACGCAGTATTTT
NA,NA,TRBV11-2,TRBJ1-3,CASSLLAGRSSSGNTIYF,TGTGCCAGCAGCTTGCTAGCCGGCAGGTCCTCCTCTGGAAACACCATATATTTT
TRBD1,medium-sized,TRBV7-2,TRBJ1-2,CASSSGQGYGYTF,TGTGCCAGCAGCTCGGGACAGGGGTATGGCTACACCTTC
NA,NA,TRBV18,TRBJ1-1,CASSPGGAGYAEAFF,TGTGCCAGCTCACCAGGGGGCGCGGGTTACGCTGAAGCTTTCTTT
NA,NA,TRBV2,TRBJ1-4,CASSGEGEKLFF,TGTGCCAGCAGTGGGGAGGGGGAAAAACTGTTTTTT
TRBD1,NA,TRBV11-2,TRBJ1-2,CASSPRTGGGYGYTF,TGTGCCAGCAGCCCAAGGACAGGGGGAGGCTATGGCTACACCTTC
NA,NA,TRBV6-4,TRBJ2-4,CASSDSAGVPKNIQYF,TGTGCCAGCAGTGACTCGGCCGGGGTTCCCAAAAACATTCAGTACTTC
TRBD2,NA,TRBV4-1,TRBJ2-5,CASSQVAGTYETQYF,TGCGCCAGCAGCCAGGTAGCGGGGACGTACGAGACCCAGTACTTC
TRBD1,NA,TRBV27,TRBJ1-1,CASSTQRTGWRTEAFF,TGTGCCAGCAGCACACAACGGACAGGGTGGAGAACTGAAGCTTTCTTT
NA,NA,TRBV19,TRBJ1-5,CASSIGGRTSNQPQHF,TGTGCCAGTAGTATAGGGGGGCGAACAAGCAATCAGCCCCAGCATTTT
NA,once,TRBV5-1,TRBJ1-3,CASSLSRGSSPGNTIYF,TGCGCCAGCAGCTTGAGCAGGGGATCATCGCCTGGAAACACCATATATTTT
NA,NA,TRBV5-1,TRBJ2-7,CASSLPRVPYEQYF,TGCGCCAGCAGCCTGCCCCGGGTCCCCTACGAGCAGTACTTC
NA,few,TRBV19,TRBJ2-7,CASSTRTIHSEQYF,TGTGCCAGTAGTACCCGGACTATTCATAGCGAGCAGTACTTC
NA,NA,TRBV28,TRBJ2-7,CASSPLAPVQYF,TGTGCCAGCAGTCCCCTAGCGCCCGTGCAGTACTTC
NA,NA,TRBV7-9,TRBJ1-2,CASSAALVGPIGYTF,TGTGCCAGCAGCGCGGCCTTAGTGGGGCCGATCGGCTACACCTTC
NA,NA,TRBV6-2/TRBV6-3,TRBJ1-6,CASSYKRDNSPLHF,TGTGCCAGCAGTTACAAGAGAGACAATTCACCCCTCCACTTT
NA,NA,TRBV20-1,TRBJ2-3,CSASIPVTDTQYF,TGCAGTGCTAGTATACCCGTCACAGATACGCAGTATTTT
TRBD1,NA,TRBV2,TRBJ1-5,CASSDQGGLYSNQPQHF,TGTGCCAGCAGTGACCAGGGGGGCTTGTATAGCAATCAGCCCCAGCATTTT
NA,NA,TRBV5-6,TRBJ1-6,CASSLAFGQKGNSPLHF,TGTGCCAGCAGCTTGGCGTTTGGACAGAAGGGGAATTCACCCCTCCACTTT
NA,NA,TRBV14,TRBJ2-7,CASGPTSYEQYF,TGTGCCAGCGGGCCTACCTCCTACGAGCAGTACTTC
NA,few,TRBV4-1,TRBJ1-5,CASSQLGLRNQPQHF,TGCGCCAGCAGCCAACTGGGACTCCGCAATCAGCCCCAGCATTTT
NA,NA,TRBV6-2/TRBV6-3,TRBJ1-5,CASSYSSRGNQPQHF,TGTGCCAGCAGTTACTCTTCCAGGGGTAATCAGCCCCAGCATTTT
TRBD1,NA,TRBV19,TRBJ1-5,CASSPGWDRTNQPQHF,TGTGCCAGTAGTCCTGGTTGGGACAGAACTAATCAGCCCCAGCATTTT
TRBD1,NA,TRBV5-1,TRBJ2-7,CASSLGTGESYEQYF,TGCGCCAGCAGCTTGGGGACAGGTGAGAGCTACGAGCAGTACTTC
NA,NA,TRBV27,TRBJ1-4,CASSSSPFLGNEKLFF,TGTGCCAGCAGCTCCAGCCCCTTCCTCGGAAATGAAAAACTGTTTTTT
NA,NA,TRBV6-5,TRBJ2-7,CATERSSYEQYF,TGTGCCACGGAGAGAAGCTCCTACGAGCAGTACTTC
NA,NA,TRBV27,TRBJ1-1,CASSLLPAMNTEAFF,TGTGCCAGCAGTTTATTACCCGCGATGAACACTGAAGCTTTCTTT
NA,NA,TRBV5-4,TRBJ2-3,CASTTTSASTQYF,TGTGCCAGCACCACCACGAGTGCCAGTACGCAGTATTTT
TRBD2,NA,TRBV5-5,TRBJ2-7,CASSPTSGSYEQYF,TGTGCCAGCAGTCCTACTAGCGGGAGTTACGAGCAGTACTTC
NA,few,TRBV5-6,TRBJ1-2,CASSLGSFYGYTF,TGTGCCAGCAGCTTAGGCAGCTTCTATGGCTACACCTTC
NA,NA,TRBV4-3,TRBJ2-6,CASSQEGGPGGANVLTF,TGCGCCAGCAGCCAAGAAGGGGGGCCGGGCGGGGCCAACGTCCTGACTTTC
NA,once,TRBV6-5,TRBJ2-1,CASRPGEYNEQFF,TGTGCCAGCAGACCCGGGGAATACAATGAGCAGTTCTTC
NA,NA,TRBV7-9,TRBJ2-7,CASSLFGDSYEQYF,TGTGCCAGCAGCTTATTTGGCGATTCCTACGAGCAGTACTTC
TRBD1,NA,TRBV19,TRBJ1-4,CASTRDSRNEKLFF,TGTGCCAGTACCCGGGACAGTAGAAATGAAAAACTGTTTTTT
TRBD2,NA,TRBV5-4,TRBJ2-1,CASSLGLAGYNEQFF,TGTGCCAGCAGCTTGGGACTAGCGGGGTACAATGAGCAGTTCTTC
NA,NA,TRBV11-2,TRBJ2-7,CASSLGQSYEQYF,TGTGCCAGCAGCCTCGGACAGTCCTACGAGCAGTACTTC
NA,NA,TRBV6-2/TRBV6-3,TRBJ1-5,CASSPGGDNQPQHF,TGTGCCAGCAGCCCCGGGGGGGACAATCAGCCCCAGCATTTT
NA,few,TRBV11-2,TRBJ1-2,CASSSRRENYGYTF,TGTGCCAGCAGTTCGCGCAGGGAGAACTATGGCTACACCTTC
NA,NA,TRBV7-9,TRBJ1-1,CASSLAGTEAFF,TGTGCCAGCAGCTTAGCGGGAACTGAAGCTTTCTTT
TRBD2,NA,TRBV19,TRBJ2-1,CASSTSGRGEQFF,TGTGCCAGTAGTACTAGCGGGAGAGGTGAGCAGTTCTTC
TRBD1,NA,TRBV19,TRBJ1-6,CASSMQGANSPLHF,TGTGCCAGTAGTATGCAGGGGGCGAATTCACCCCTCCACTTT
NA,NA,TRBV19,TRBJ2-3,CASSNPLAGSTDTQYF,TGTGCCAGTAGTAACCCCTTGGCAGGTTCCACAGATACGCAGTATTTT
NA,NA,TRBV5-6,TRBJ2-6,CASSARVSGANVLTF,TGTGCCAGCAGCGCACGAGTCTCTGGGGCCAACGTCCTGACTTTC
TRBD2,NA,TRBV7-2,TRBJ2-3,CASSLGLAGTDTQYF,TGTGCCAGCAGCTTAGGGCTAGCGGGCACAGATACGCAGTATTTT
TRBD1,NA,TRBV7-7,TRBJ2-7,CASSLDDRGGNEQYF,TGTGCTAGCAGCTTAGACGACAGGGGAGGAAACGAGCAGTACTTC
TRBD1,NA,TRBV6-6,TRBJ2-7,CASRGRTGTEQYF,TGTGCCAGCAGAGGACGGACAGGGACCGAGCAGTACTTC
TRBD1,NA,TRBV5-4,TRBJ2-2,CASRHTGGNTGELFF,TGTGCCAGCAGGCATACAGGGGGAAACACCGGGGAGCTGTTTTTT
TRBD2,few,TRBV4-3,TRBJ2-1,CASSQDQLAGSYNEQFF,TGCGCCAGCAGCCAAGATCAGCTAGCGGGCTCCTACAATGAGCAGTTCTTC